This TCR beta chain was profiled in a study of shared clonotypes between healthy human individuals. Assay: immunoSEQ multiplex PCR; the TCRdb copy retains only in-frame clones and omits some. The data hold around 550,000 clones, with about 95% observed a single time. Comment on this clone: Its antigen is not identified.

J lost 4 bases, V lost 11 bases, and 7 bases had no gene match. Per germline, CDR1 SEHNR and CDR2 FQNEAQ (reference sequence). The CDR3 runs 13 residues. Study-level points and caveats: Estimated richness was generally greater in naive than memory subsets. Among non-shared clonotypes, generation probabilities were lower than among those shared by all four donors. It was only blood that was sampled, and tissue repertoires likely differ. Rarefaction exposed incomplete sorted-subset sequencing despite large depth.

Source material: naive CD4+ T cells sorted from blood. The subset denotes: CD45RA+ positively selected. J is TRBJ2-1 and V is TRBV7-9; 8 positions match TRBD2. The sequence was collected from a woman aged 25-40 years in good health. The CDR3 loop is CAFAGGLYNEQFF. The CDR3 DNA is TGTGCCTTCGCGGGGGGCCTTTACAATGAGCAGTTCTTC.